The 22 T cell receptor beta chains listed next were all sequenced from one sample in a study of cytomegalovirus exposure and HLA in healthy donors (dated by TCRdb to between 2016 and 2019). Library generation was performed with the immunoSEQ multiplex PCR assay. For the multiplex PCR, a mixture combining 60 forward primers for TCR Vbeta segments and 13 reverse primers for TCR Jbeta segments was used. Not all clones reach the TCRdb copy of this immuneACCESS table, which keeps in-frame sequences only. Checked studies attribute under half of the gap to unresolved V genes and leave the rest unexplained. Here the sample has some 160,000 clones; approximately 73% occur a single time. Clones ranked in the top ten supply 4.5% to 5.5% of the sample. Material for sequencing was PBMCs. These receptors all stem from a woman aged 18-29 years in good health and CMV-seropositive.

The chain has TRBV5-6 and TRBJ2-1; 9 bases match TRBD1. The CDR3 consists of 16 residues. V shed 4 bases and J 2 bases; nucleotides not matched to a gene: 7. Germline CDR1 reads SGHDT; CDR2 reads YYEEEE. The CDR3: CASSPDRGKPYNEQFF. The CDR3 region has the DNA TGTGCCAGCAGCCCAGACAGGGGGAAGCCCTACAATGAGCAGTTCTTC. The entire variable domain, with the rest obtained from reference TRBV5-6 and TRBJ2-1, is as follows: DAGVTQSPTHLIKTRGQQVTLRCSPKSGHDTVSWYQQALGQGPQFIFQYYEEEERQRGNFPDRFSGHQFPNYSSELNVNALLLGDSALYLCASSPDRGKPYNEQFFGPGTRLTVL.

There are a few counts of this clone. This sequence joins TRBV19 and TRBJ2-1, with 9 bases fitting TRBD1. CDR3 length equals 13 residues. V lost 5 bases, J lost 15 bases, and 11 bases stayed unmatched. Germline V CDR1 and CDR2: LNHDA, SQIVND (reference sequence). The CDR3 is CASSPDRGGPPFF. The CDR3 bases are TGTGCCAGTAGTCCCGACAGGGGGGGACCGCCGTTCTTC.

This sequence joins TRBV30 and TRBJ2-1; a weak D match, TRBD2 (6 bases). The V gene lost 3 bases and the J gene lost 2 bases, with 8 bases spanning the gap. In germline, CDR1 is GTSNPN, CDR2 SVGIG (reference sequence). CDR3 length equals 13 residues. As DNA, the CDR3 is TGTGCCTGGAGGGGGGGAACCTACAATGAGCAGTTCTTC. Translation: CAWRGGTYNEQFF.

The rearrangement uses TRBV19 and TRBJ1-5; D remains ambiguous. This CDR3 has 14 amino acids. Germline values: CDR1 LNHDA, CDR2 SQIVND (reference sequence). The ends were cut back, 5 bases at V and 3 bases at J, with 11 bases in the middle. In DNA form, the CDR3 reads TGTGCCAGTAGTCCCCGGGAATTCAATCAGCCCCAGCATTTT. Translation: CASSPREFNQPQHF.

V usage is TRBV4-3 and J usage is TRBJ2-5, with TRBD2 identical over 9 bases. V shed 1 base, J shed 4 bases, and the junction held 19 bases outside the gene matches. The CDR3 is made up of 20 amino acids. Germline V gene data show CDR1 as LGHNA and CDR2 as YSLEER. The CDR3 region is CASSQAGIAGAQGGGETQYF. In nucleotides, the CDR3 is TGCGCCAGCAGCCAAGCCGGAATAGCGGGGGCTCAAGGGGGTGGAGAGACCCAGTACTTC.

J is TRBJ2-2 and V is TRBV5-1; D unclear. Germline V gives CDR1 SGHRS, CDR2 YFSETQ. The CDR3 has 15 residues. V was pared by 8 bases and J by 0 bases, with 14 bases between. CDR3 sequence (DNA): TGCGCCAGTACGAAAGAGTTGGCGAACACCGGGGAGCTGTTTTTT. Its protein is CASTKELANTGELFF. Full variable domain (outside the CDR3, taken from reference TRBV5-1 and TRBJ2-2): KAGVTQTPRYLIKTRGQQVTLSCSPISGHRSVSWYQQTPGQGLQFLFEYFSETQRNKGNFPGRFSGRQFSNSRSEMNVSTLELGDSALYLCASTKELANTGELFFGEGSRLTVL.

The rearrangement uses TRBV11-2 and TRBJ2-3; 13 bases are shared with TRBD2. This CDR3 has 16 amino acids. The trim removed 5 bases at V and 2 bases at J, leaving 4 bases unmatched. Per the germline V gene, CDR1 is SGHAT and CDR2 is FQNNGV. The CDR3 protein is CASSPGLAGPTDTQYF. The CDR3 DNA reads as TGTGCCAGCAGCCCGGGACTAGCGGGGCCCACAGATACGCAGTATTTT.

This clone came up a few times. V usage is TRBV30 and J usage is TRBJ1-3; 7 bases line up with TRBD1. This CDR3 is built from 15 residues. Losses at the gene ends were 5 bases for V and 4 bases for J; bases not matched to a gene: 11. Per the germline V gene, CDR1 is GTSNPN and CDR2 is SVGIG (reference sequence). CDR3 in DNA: TGTGCCTGGCAGGGGACAGCCGCAGAAGGAAACACCATATATTTT. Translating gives CAWQGTAAEGNTIYF.

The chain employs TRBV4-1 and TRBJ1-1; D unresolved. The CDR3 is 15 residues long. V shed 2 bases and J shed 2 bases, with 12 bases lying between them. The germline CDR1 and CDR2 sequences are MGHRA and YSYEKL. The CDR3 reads CASSQWGGKNTEAFF. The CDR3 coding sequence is TGCGCCAGCAGCCAATGGGGAGGGAAAAACACTGAAGCTTTCTTT.

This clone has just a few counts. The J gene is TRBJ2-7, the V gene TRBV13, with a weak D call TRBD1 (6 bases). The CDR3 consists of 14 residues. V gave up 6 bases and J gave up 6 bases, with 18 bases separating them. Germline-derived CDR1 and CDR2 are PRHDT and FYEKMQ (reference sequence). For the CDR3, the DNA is TGTGCCAGCAGGCCCAGCCTCCAGGGGCGCGAGCAGTACTTC. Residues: CASRPSLQGREQYF.

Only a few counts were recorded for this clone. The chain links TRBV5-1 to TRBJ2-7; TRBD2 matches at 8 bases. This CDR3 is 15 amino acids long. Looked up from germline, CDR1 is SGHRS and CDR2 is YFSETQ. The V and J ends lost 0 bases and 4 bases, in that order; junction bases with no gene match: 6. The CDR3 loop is CASSLAGGVPYEQYF. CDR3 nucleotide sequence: TGCGCCAGCAGCTTGGCCGGGGGGGTCCCATACGAGCAGTACTTC.

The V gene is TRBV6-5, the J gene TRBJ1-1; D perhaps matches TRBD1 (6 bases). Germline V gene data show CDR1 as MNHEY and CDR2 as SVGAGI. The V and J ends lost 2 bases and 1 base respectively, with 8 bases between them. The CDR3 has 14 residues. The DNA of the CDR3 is TGTGCCAGCAGTTACCAGACAGGGAACACTGAAGCTTTCTTT. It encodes CASSYQTGNTEAFF.

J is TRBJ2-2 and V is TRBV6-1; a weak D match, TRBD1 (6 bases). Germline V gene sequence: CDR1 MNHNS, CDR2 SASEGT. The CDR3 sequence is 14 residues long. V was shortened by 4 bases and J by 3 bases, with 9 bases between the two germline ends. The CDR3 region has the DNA TGTGCCAGCAGTGGGTACAGGGACACCGGGGAGCTGTTTTTT. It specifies CASSGYRDTGELFF.

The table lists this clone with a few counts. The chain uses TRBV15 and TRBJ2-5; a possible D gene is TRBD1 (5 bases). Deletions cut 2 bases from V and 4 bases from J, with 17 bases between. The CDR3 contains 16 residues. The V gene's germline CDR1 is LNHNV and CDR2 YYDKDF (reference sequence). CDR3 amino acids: CATSRYDSSWRETQYF. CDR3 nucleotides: TGTGCCACCAGCAGATACGACAGCTCCTGGAGAGAGACCCAGTACTTC.

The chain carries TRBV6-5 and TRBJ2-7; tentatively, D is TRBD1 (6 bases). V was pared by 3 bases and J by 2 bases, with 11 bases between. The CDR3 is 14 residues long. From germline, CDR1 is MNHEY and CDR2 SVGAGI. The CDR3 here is CASSYQGSPYEQYF. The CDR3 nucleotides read TGTGCCAGCAGTTATCAGGGGTCTCCCTACGAGCAGTACTTC.

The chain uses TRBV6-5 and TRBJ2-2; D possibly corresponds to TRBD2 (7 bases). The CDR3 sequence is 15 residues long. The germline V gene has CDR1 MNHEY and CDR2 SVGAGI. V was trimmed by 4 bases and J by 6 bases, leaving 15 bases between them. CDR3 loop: CASSFGGGRAGELFF. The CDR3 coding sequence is TGTGCCAGCAGTTTCGGCGGGGGCAGAGCCGGGGAGCTGTTTTTT.

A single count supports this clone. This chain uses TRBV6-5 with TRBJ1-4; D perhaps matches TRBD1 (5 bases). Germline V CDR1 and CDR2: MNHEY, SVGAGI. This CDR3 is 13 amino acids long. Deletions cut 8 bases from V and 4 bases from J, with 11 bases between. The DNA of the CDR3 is TGTGCCAGCTCAACCAGGGATAATGAAAAACTGTTTTTT. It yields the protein CASSTRDNEKLFF.

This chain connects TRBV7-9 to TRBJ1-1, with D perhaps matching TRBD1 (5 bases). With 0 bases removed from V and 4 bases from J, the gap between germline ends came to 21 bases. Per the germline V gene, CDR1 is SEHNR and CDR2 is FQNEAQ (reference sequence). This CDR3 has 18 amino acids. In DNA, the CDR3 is TGTGCCAGCAGCTTAGCTCGCCGGGGACTATCGTGGGGCACTGAAGCTTTCTTT. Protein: CASSLARRGLSWGTEAFF.

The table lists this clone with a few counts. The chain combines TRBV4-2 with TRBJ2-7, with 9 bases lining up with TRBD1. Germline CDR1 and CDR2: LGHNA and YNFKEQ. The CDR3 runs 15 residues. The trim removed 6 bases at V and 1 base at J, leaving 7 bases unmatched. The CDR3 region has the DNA TGTGCCAGCAGTCTCGGACAGGGGCAGTCCTACGAGCAGTACTTC. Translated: CASSLGQGQSYEQYF.

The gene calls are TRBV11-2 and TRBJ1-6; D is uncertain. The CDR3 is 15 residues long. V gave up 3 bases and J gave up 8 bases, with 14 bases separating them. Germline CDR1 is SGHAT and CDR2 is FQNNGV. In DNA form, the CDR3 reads TGTGCCAGCAGCTTGTTTTTCCCCACAGATTCACCCCTCCACTTT. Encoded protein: CASSLFFPTDSPLHF.

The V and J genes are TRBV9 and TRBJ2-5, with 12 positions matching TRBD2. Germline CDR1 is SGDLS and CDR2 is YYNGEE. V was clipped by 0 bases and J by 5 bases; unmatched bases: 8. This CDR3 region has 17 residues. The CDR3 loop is CASSVAGTSGSRETQYF. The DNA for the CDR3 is TGTGCCAGCAGCGTAGCGGGGACTAGCGGGTCAAGGGAGACCCAGTACTTC.

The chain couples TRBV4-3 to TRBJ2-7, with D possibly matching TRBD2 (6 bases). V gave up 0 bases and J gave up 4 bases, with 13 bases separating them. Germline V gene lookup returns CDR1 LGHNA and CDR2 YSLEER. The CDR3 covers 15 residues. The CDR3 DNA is TGCGCCAGCAGCCAAGACCGTGGGGGGATGTACGAGCAGTACTTC. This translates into CASSQDRGGMYEQYF.